Listed below are T cell receptor beta chains from one sample, sequenced in a study of tumor-infiltrating lymphocytes in primary liver carcinoma. Via MiXCR, TCRdb re-called the multiplex PCR reads, giving one row per CDR3 protein. Of 50,000 to 70,000 distinct CDR3 sequences listed, just over 70% were seen once; the top ten hold around 57%. Input material: liver tumor tissue from sampling region 2. The origin of the receptors is a man aged 35-49 years with primary liver carcinoma and hepatitis B virus infection. CDR3s include the opening cysteine and the closing phenylalanine or tryptophan. The order of the fields is J gene, V gene, CDR3 protein.

>TRBJ1-4|TRBV4-2
CASSQEATGGPPREKLFF
>TRBJ2-2|TRBV6-5
CPSSYWDRKGGLFF
>TRBJ2-1|TRBV14
CASSAVAGWVNNEQFF
>TRBJ2-7|TRBV11-2
CVNNQGTGRTYEQYF
>TRBJ2-5|TRBV11-2
CASSQTPVGGKESRYF
>TRBJ2-6|TRBV4-3
CASGQDGFRSGAKVLTF
>TRBJ1-2|TRBV6-1
CADSGQGGGYTF
>TRBJ1-1|TRBV7-9
CASSPVAGPNTEAFF
>TRBJ1-1|TRBV29-1
CSVRPGQGFGEAFF
>TRBJ1-1|TRBV6-6
CASSSTGQWSGEAFF
>TRBJ1-1|TRBV29-1
CSACRDINSEAFF
>TRBJ2-3|TRBV6-1
CANSVGEATDTQYF
>TRBJ2-5|TRBV11-2
CASSQTHGGKETQYF
>TRBJ2-5|TRBV6-2/TRBV6-3
CARSPLLAGGETQYF
>TRBJ1-5|TRBV10-3
CAINEHEGDQPQHF
>TRBJ2-2|TRBV20-1
CSARRIGDAGELFF
>TRBJ1-3|TRBV28
CASSSPTGWGNSIYF
>TRBJ2-7|TRBV29-1
CSAAGDGGYEQYF
>TRBJ2-1|TRBV6-1
CANTSTRDSYNEQFF
>TRBJ2-1|TRBV4-2
CASSHAGGQENNEQFF
>TRBJ1-1|TRBV29-1
CSVEEWTGMTEAYF
>TRBJ2-1|TRBV29-1
CSAQPRGNEQFF
>TRBJ2-3|TRBV29-1
CSVAGRSGSGRAQYF
>TRBJ2-3|TRBV30
CAWSVLADTQYF
>TRBJ2-1|TRBV11-2
CASSSEGANEQFF
>TRBJ2-3|TRBV28
CASSRGQSTATQYF
>TRBJ2-1|TRBV6-5
CASSYSGSGSQVMTQFF
>TRBJ1-4|TRBV2
CASRRDREKLFF
>TRBJ2-7|TRBV4-3
CAGSQDLPYEQYF
>TRBJ2-1|TRBV29-1
CSVLDSEQFF
>TRBJ2-1|TRBV6-1
CASREWDSRAWDNEQFF
>TRBJ2-1|TRBV30
CAWRGDTNGSLWSNEQSF
>TRBJ1-2|TRBV5-1
CASSFDVGANYGYTF
>TRBJ2-3|TRBV11-2
CASRKPGSDAQYF
>TRBJ1-2|TRBV12-3/TRBV12-4
CATSLGQGANYGNTF